What follows describes a single T cell receptor (beta chain). The antigen remains unidentified. This sample was taken from a study of cytomegalovirus exposure and HLA in healthy donors. Study observations and caveats: In a later analysis, a missense DCLRE1C variant was linked to TCR beta V- and J-gene trimming.

Germline-derived CDR1 and CDR2 are MNHEY and SMNVEV (reference sequence). V lost 5 bases and J 5 bases, leaving 12 bases between the germline ends. The CDR3 is 13 residues long. PCR used 60 Vbeta primers and 13 Jbeta primers. Method: immunoSEQ multiplex PCR; TCRdb's copy keeps in-frame clones and lacks some. The sample lists 110,000 to 150,000 clones, just under 85% occurring once. The specimen sequenced was PBMCs. V is TRBV27 and J is TRBJ2-5; TRBD1 might be the D (5 bases). The sequence came from a woman in her sixties in good health and CMV-seropositive. CDR3 residues: CASSPTDGETQYF. The CDR3 DNA reads as TGTGCCAGCAGTCCGACAGATGGGGAGACCCAGTACTTC.